The sample holds one count of the clone carrying this T cell receptor beta chain. Sequence at one end of the junction differs from germline and may be a read error. Germline assignment: CDR1 SGHTA and CDR2 FQGTGA. This CDR3 comprises 13 residues. Original methodology: Estimated nucleated cell counts came from reference gene primer amplification. Profiling relied on immunoSEQ multiplex PCR, and the TCRdb table lists in-frame clones only, not all of them. V, J and clone size derive from that table, while D and trimming were established from the DNA sequence. The top ten hold roughly 1.4% of the sample, which has 62,000 or so clones, 86% seen once. The sample is drawn from a study of blood T cell repertoires in COVID-19. Study in general: Spain, Italy and the United States supplied samples that represented acute and convalescent COVID-19. PBMCs, B-cell-depleted T cells, or T cells provided the cDNA or gDNA that made up the material.

V usage is TRBV7-3 and J usage is TRBJ1-1, with 8 bases aligning to TRBD1. Material for sequencing was peripheral blood. This receptor was taken from a woman aged 60 to 75 with acute or convalescent COVID-19. The CDR3 region is CASSVTGGTEAFF. CDR3 in DNA: TGTGCCAGCAGCGTAACAGGGGGCACTGAAGCTTTCTTT.